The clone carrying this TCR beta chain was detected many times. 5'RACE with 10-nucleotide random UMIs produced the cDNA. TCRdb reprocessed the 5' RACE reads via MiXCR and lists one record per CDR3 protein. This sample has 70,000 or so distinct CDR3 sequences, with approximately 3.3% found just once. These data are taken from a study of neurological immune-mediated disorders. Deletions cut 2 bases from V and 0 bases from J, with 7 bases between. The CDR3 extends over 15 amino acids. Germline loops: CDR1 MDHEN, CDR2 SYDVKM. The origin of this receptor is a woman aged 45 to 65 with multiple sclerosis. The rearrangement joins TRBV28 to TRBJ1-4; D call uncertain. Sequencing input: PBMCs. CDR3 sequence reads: CASSLRQATNEKLFF. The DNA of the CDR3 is TGTGCCAGCAGTTTACGCCAAGCAACTAATGAAAAACTGTTTTTT.